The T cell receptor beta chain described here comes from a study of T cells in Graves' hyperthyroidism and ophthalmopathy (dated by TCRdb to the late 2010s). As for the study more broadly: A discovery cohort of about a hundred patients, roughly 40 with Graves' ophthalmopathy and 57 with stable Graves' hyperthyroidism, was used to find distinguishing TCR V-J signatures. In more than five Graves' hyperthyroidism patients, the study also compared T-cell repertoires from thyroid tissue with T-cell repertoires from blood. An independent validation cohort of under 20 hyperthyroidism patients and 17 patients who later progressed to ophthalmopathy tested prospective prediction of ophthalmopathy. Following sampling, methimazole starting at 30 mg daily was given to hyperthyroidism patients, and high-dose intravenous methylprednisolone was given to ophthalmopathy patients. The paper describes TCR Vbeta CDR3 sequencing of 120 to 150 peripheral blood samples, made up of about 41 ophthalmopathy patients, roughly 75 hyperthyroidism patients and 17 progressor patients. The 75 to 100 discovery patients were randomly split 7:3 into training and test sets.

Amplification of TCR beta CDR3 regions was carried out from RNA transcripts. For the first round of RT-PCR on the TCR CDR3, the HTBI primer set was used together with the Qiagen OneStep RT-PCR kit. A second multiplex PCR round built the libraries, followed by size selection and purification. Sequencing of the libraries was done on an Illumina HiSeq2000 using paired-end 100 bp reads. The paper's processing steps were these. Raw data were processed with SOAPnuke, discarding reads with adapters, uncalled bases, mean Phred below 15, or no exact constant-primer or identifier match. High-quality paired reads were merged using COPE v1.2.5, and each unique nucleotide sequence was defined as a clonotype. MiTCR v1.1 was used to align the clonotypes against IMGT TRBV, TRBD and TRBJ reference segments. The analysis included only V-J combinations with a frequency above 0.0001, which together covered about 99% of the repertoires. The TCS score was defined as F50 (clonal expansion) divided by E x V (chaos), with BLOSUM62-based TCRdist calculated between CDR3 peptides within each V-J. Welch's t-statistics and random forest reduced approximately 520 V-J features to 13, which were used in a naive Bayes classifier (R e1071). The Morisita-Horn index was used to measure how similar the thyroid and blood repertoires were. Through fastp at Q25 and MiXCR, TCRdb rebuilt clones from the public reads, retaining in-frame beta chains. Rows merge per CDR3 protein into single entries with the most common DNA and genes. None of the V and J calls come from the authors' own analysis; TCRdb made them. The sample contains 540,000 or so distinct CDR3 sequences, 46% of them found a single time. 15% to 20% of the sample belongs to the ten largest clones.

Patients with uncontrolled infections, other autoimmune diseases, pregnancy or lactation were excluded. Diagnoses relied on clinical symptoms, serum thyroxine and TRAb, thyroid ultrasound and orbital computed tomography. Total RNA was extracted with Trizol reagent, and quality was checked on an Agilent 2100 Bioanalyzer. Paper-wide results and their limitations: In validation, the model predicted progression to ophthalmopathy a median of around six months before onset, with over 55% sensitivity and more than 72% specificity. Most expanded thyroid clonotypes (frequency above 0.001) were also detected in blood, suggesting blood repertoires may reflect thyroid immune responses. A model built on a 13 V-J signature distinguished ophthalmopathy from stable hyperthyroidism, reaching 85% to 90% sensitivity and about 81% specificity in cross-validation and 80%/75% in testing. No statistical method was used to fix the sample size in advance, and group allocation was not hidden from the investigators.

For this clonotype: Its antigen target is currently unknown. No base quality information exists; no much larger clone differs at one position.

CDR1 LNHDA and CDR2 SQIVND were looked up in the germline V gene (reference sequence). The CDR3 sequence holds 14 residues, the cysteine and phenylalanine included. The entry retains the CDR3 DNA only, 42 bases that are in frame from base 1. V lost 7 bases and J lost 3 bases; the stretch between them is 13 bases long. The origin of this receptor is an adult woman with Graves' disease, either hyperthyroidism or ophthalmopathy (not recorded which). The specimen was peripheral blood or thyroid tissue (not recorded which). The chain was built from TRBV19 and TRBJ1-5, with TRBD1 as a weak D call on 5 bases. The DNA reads TGTGCCAGTAAATCCGGGACTTCCAATCAGCCCCAGCATTTT. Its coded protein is CASKSGTSNQPQHF. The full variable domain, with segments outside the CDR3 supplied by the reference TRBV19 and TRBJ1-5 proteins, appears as DGGITQSPKYLFRKEGQNVTLSCEQNLNHDAMYWYRQDPGQGLRLIYYSQIVNDFQKGDIAEGYSVSREKKESFPLTVTSAQKNPTAFYLCASKSGTSNQPQHFGDGTRLSIL.